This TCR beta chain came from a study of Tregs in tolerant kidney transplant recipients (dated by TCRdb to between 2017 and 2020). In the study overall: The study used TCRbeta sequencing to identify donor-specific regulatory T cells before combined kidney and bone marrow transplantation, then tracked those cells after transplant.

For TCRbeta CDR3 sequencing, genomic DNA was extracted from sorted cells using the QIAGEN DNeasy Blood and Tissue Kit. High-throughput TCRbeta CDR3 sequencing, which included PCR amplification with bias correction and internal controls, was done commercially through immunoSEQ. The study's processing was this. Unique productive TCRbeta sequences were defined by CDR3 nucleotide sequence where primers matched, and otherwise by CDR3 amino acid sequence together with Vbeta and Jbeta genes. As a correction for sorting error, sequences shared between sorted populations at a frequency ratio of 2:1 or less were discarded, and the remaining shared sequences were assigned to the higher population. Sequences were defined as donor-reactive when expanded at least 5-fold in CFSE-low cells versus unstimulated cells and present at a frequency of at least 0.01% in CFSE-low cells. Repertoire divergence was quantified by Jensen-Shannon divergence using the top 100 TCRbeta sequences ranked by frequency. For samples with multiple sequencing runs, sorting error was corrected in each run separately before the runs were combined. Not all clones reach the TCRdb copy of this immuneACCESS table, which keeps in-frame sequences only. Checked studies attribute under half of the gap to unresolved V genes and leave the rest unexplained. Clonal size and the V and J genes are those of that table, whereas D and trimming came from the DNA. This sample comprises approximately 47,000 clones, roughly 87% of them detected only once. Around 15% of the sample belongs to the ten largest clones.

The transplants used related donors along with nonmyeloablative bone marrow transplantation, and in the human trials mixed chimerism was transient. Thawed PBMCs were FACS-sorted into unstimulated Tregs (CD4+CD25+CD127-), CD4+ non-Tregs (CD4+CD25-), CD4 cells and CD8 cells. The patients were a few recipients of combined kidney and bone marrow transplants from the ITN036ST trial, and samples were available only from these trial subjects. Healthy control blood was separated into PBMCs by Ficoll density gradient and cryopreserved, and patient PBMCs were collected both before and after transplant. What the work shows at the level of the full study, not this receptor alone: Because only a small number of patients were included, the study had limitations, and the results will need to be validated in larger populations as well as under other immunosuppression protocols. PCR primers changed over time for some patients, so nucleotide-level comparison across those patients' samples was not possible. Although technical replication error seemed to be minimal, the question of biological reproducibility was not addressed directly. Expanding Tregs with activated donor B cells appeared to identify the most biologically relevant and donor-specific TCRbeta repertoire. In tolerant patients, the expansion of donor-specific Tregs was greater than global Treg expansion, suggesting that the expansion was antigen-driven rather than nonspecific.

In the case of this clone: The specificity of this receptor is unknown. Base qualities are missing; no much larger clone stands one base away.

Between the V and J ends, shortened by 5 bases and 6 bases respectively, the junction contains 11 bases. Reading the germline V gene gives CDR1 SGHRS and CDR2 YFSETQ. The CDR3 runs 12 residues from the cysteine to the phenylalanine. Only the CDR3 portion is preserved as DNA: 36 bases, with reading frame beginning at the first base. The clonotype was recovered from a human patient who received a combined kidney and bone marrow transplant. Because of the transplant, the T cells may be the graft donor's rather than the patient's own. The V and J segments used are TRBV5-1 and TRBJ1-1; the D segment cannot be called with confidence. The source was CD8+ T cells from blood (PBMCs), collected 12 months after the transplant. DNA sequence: TGCGCCAGCAGATACAGTGGCCCTGAAGCTTTCTTT. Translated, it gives CASRYSGPEAFF.